This TCR beta chain originates from a study of blood T cell repertoires in COVID-19 (dated by TCRdb to about 2020). Study-level background: Samples covering the acute and convalescent phases of COVID-19 were provided by collaborators in the United States, Italy and Spain. The samples were drawn from the first 160 participants of the ongoing ImmuneRACE study and from about 1,200 subjects provided by 6 global collaborators. The prospective study material was composed of cDNA or gDNA derived from T cells, B-cell-depleted T cells, or PBMCs. The repertoires were released in a freely available public database intended as a resource for research on the immune response to SARS-CoV-2. Deeply sampled blood TCRbeta repertoires from subjects exposed to, actively infected with, or recovered from COVID-19 were included in the dataset. Where available, HLA class I and class II types were taken from metadata supplied by the sample provider and were not determined by assay-based typing. A de-identified subject ID, COVID-19 status, age in years and sex were almost always included in the sample metadata. Overall study results and their limits: The amount of clinical and demographic metadata varied by source and participant and was provided uncurated.

Notes on this clone: Its antigen is currently not known. No base quality values were provided; no much bigger clone lies one nucleotide off.

The immunoSEQ Assay, a bias-controlled multiplex PCR, was used to amplify TCRbeta CDR3 regions from genomic DNA. In the original analysis: The number of nucleated cells in each sample was estimated by amplification of reference gene primers within the assay. To quantify the absolute abundance of each unique TCRbeta CDR3 rearrangement, sequence reads were collapsed and filtered. Productive Simpson clonality was computed per sample as the square root of Simpson's diversity index over productive rearrangements. TCRdb limited this immuneACCESS table to in-frame rearrangements with V and J called. A share of clones is missing; checked studies link under half to unresolved V genes, and the rest is unexplained. V and J calls and clone size follow that table, whereas D and trimming were derived from the DNA. Present in this sample are more than 85,000 clones, less than 85% of which were seen just once. The ten largest make up 3.5% to 5% of the sample.

From the cysteine up to the phenylalanine, the CDR3 has a length of 15 residues. Of all the DNA, just the CDR3 is kept, 45 bases in frame from base 1. The V and J ends are trimmed by 1 base and 0 bases, leaving 10 bases between them. The germline V gene (reference sequence) supplies CDR1 MNHEY and CDR2 SMNVEV. Each collaborating institution followed its own protocols to collect whole blood in K2EDTA tubes. For TCRbeta analysis, collaborator samples were shipped as frozen whole blood, as isolated PBMCs, or as DNA extracted from either sample type. Sequencing input: peripheral blood. This TCR was recovered from a human donor in a cohort sampled during active or convalescent COVID-19. Rearrangement joined TRBV27 to TRBJ2-7, with a tentative D gene TRBD2 over 7 matching bases. Here is the DNA: TGTGCCAGCAGTTTATTGGGAGGGGGCTCCTACGAGCAGTACTTC. Translated, it reads CASSLLGGGSYEQYF.